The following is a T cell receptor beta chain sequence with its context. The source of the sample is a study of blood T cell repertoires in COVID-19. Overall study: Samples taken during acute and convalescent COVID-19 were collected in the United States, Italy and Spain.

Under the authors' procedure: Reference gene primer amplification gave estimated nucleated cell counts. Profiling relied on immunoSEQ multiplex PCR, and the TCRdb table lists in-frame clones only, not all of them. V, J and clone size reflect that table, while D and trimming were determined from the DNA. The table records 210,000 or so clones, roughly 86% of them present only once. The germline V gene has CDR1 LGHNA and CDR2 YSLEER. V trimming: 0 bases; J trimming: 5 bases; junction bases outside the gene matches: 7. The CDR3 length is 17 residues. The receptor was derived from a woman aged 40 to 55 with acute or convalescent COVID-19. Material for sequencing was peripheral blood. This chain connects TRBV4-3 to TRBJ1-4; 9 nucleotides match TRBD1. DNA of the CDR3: TGCGCCAGCAGCCAAGATCGGGGGACAGGGCGAAATGAAAAACTGTTTTTT. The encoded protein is CASSQDRGTGRNEKLFF.